The entry below describes one T cell receptor beta chain. The antigen is undetermined. Sample time point: week 11, during vaccination. All doses held 300 ug of mutant IDH1 20-mer peptide, with topical imiquimod. Assay used: immunoSEQ multiplex PCR; TCRdb lists only in-frame clones, some missing. The sample shows some 60,000 clones, 84% of them seen only once. This sample is drawn from a study of a mutant IDH1 vaccine in newly diagnosed glioma. The CDR3 contains 13 residues. Germline V gene sequence: CDR1 MNHEY, CDR2 SVGAGI. Trimming took off 0 bases at V and 4 bases at J, with 6 bases between the two ends.

This receptor was taken from a man aged 25-45 years with glioma. The input for sequencing was PBMCs, taken from a glioma patient whose treatment included an IDH1 peptide vaccine. V and J are TRBV6-5 and TRBJ2-5; D gene uncertain. The CDR3 reads CASSYSRGETQYF. The CDR3 DNA is TGTGCCAGCAGTTACTCGAGAGGAGAGACCCAGTACTTC.